The clone carrying this TCR beta chain was counted a few times. Its antigen is not known. The entry originates in a study of blood T cells in healthy people across ages. Study observations and caveats: TCR beta diversity per million T cells fell roughly linearly with age. Diversity figures based on one million T cells were deemed too low.

Using a J-beta primer mix together with a sample-barcoded 5' primer, a second PCR was run for roughly 6 to 12 cycles. TCRdb itself ran the 5' RACE reads through MiXCR, one entry per CDR3 protein. This table has 1,500,000 or so distinct CDR3 sequences, 42% appearing once. J lost 3 bases, V lost 1 base, and 6 bases had no gene match. Germline values: CDR1 LGHNA, CDR2 YSLEER. The CDR3 is made up of 17 amino acids. This clonotype was obtained from a woman under 30 in good health. Specimen: blood. This rearrangement joins TRBV4-3 to TRBJ2-2, with 9 nucleotides matching TRBD2. The CDR3 reads CASSQATTSGYTGELFF. The CDR3 coding sequence is TGCGCCAGCAGCCAAGCTACGACTAGCGGATACACCGGGGAGCTGTTTTTT.